These 27 T cell receptor beta chains share one sample of origin, sequenced in a study of blood T cell repertoires in COVID-19. The data were produced by immunoSEQ multiplex PCR, yet TCRdb's version contains in-frame clones alone and is incomplete. The table has some 180,000 clones, roughly 80% seen once. The source material was peripheral blood. These TCRs come from a man aged 45-65 years who had recovered from COVID-19.

The CDR3 here is CASSLPVWRGYTF. The CDR3 coding sequence is TGTGCCAGCAGCTTACCTGTTTGGAGGGGCTACACCTTC. This chain connects TRBV5-4 to TRBJ1-2; no firm D call. The CDR3 has 13 amino acids. V was trimmed by 2 bases and J by 8 bases, leaving 13 bases between them. Germline CDR1 and CDR2: SGHNT and YYREEE (reference sequence).

This clone has a handful of counts. V and J are TRBV6-1 and TRBJ1-3; no reliable D call. V shed 3 bases and J shed 1 base, with 10 bases lying between them. Germline CDR1 is MNHNS and CDR2 is SASEGT. The CDR3 has 15 residues. The CDR3 here is CASSDSPGSGNTIYF. CDR3 DNA: TGTGCCAGCAGTGATTCTCCGGGTTCTGGAAACACCATATATTTT.

V is TRBV6-5 and J is TRBJ1-5; TRBD1 is a possible D gene (5 bases). The germline V gene encodes CDR1 MNHEY and CDR2 SVGAGI. This CDR3 has 13 amino acids. Trimming removed 6 bases at V and 6 bases at J, with 12 bases between. The CDR3 DNA reads TGTGCCAGCAGCCGCAGGGAGGGTCAGCCCCAGCATTTT. Translated, it gives CASSRREGQPQHF.

The chain carries TRBV29-1 and TRBJ1-1, with TRBD1 matching over 9 bases. The CDR3 runs to 13 residues. The V gene end was trimmed by 7 bases and the J gene end by 4 bases; junction bases not matched to a gene: 7. Germline CDR1 reads SQVTM; CDR2 reads ANQGSEA. The DNA for the CDR3 is TGCAGCGGAAACAGGGGGCACGGCACTGAAGCTTTCTTT. It is translated as CSGNRGHGTEAFF.

Written as DNA, the CDR3 is TGTGCCAGCAGCTTAGAGTCCGGGAGTCTCGGCACAGATACGCAGTATTTT. Amino acid sequence: CASSLESGSLGTDTQYF. This chain links TRBV11-3 with TRBJ2-3; perhaps TRBD2 as D (6 bases). Germline values: CDR1 SGHNT, CDR2 YENEEA. The CDR3 covers 17 residues. Trimming took 0 bases from V and 1 from J, leaving 14 bases between them.

In this sample, this clone turned up a few times. The chain is built from TRBV11-2 and TRBJ2-5; D not resolved. This CDR3 comprises 13 residues. The germline CDR1 and CDR2 sequences are SGHAT and FQNNGV. V dropped 5 bases and J dropped 4 bases, with 11 bases sitting between them. CDR3 sequence (DNA): TGTGCCAGCAGCCCCGTACAGTCAGAGACCCAGTACTTC. Translated: CASSPVQSETQYF. Full variable domain (remainder filled in from reference TRBV11-2 and TRBJ2-5): EAGVAQSPRYKIIEKRQSVAFWCNPISGHATLYWYQQILGQGPKLLIQFQNNGVVDDSQLPKDRFSAERLKGVDSTLKIQPAKLEDSAVYLCASSPVQSETQYFGPGTRLLVL.

The chain is built from TRBV7-8 and TRBJ1-2; 9 nucleotides align to TRBD1. Trimming took 5 bases from V and 4 from J; bases not matched to a gene: 11. CDR1 is SGHVS, CDR2 FQNEAQ, per germline. This CDR3 has 16 residues. The CDR3 nucleotides read TGTGCCAGCAGCGGAATGCCACAGGGGGCCGGCTATGGCTACACCTTC. Translation: CASSGMPQGAGYGYTF.

The V call is TRBV4-1, the J call TRBJ2-1; perhaps TRBD2 as D (6 bases). V was shortened by 3 bases and J by 8 bases, with 11 bases between the two germline ends. The CDR3 is 13 amino acids. Germline CDR1 is MGHRA and CDR2 is YSYEKL. The CDR3 coding sequence is TGCGCCAGCAGCCAGGGTCGGGACTATGAGCAGTTCTTC. Protein: CASSQGRDYEQFF.

V gene TRBV7-3 combines with J gene TRBJ2-3, with 8 bases lining up with TRBD2. J gave up 4 bases and V 2 bases, and 5 bases lay outside the gene matches. The CDR3 sequence is 15 residues long. The germline V gene encodes CDR1 SGHTA and CDR2 FQGTGA. The CDR3 reads CASSLAAGVSDTQYF. CDR3 coding DNA: TGTGCCAGCAGCTTAGCAGCGGGAGTTTCAGATACGCAGTATTTT.

The chain couples TRBV18 to TRBJ2-1, with D perhaps matching TRBD2 (5 bases). Germline CDR1 and CDR2: KGHSH and LQKENI. The CDR3 consists of 11 residues. The V end was cut by 4 bases, the J end by 10 bases, with 8 bases between. CDR3 DNA: TGTGCCAGCTCACAGGGAGAAGAGCAGTTCTTC. Its translation is CASSQGEEQFF.

CDR3 nucleotide sequence: TGCAGCGTTGAAGGGGACAGTCTGAACTATGGCTACACCTTC. Amino acid sequence: CSVEGDSLNYGYTF. This chain uses TRBV29-1 with TRBJ1-2, with 7 bases matching TRBD1. There are 14 residues in the CDR3. The germline CDR1 and CDR2 sequences are SQVTM and ANQGSEA. V lost 1 base to trimming and J lost 2 bases; unmatched junction nucleotides: 4. The variable domain in full, with the rest retrieved from reference TRBV29-1 and TRBJ1-2, is SAVISQKPSRDICQRGTSLTIQCQVDSQVTMMFWYRQQPGQSLTLIATANQGSEATYESGFVIDKFPISRPNLTFSTLTVSNMSPEDSSIYLCSVEGDSLNYGYTFGSGTRLTVV.

V is TRBV4-1 and J is TRBJ1-2, with D possibly being TRBD1 (6 bases). The CDR3 loop spans 13 amino acids. Germline CDR1 reads MGHRA; CDR2 reads YSYEKL. V was clipped by 5 bases and J by 5 bases, with 12 bases between them. The CDR3 is CASSLQGGYGYTF. DNA of the CDR3: TGCGCCAGCAGCTTACAGGGAGGGTATGGCTACACCTTC.

There are a few counts of this clone. The chain combines TRBV30 with TRBJ1-2, with 7 bases that match TRBD1. Losses at the gene ends were 0 bases for V and 14 bases for J; bases not matched to a gene: 15. Germline lookup yields CDR1 GTSNPN and CDR2 SVGIG (reference sequence). CDR3 size: 14 residues. Here the CDR3 reads CAWSVGQELSRGTF. CDR3 sequence (DNA): TGTGCCTGGAGTGTAGGACAGGAGCTAAGCCGGGGGACCTTC. Full variable domain (remainder filled in from reference TRBV30 and TRBJ1-2): SQTIHQWPATLVQPVGSPLSLECTVEGTSNPNLYWYRQAAGRGLQLLFYSVGIGQISSEVPQNLSASRPQDRQFILSSKKLLLSDSGFYLCAWSVGQELSRGTFGSGTRLTVV.

This chain joins TRBV6-5 and TRBJ2-1, with D unclear. Deletions cut 2 bases from V and 7 bases from J, with 9 bases between. The CDR3 has 13 residues. The germline V gene encodes CDR1 MNHEY and CDR2 SVGAGI. In DNA form, the CDR3 reads TGTGCCAGCAGTTACCAAGCTAGAAATGAGCAGTTCTTC. Translated, it gives CASSYQARNEQFF.

This clone turned up a few times. The chain couples TRBV28 to TRBJ1-1, with no clear D. Germline CDR1 is MDHEN and CDR2 is SYDVKM. CDR3 length equals 14 residues. Trimming stripped 3 bases from V and 1 base from J, with 9 bases between. The CDR3 loop is CASSFGQQNTEAFF. The CDR3 DNA reads as TGTGCCAGCAGTTTTGGGCAACAGAACACTGAAGCTTTCTTT.

The V gene is TRBV19, the J gene TRBJ1-1, with TRBD1 matching 8 bases. Germline CDR1 LNHDA, CDR2 SQIVND (reference sequence). The V and J ends lost 4 bases and 0 bases, in that order; junction bases with no gene match: 1. This CDR3 region has 14 residues. The CDR3 spells CASSRDRMNTEAFF. CDR3 bases: TGTGCCAGTAGTAGGGACAGGATGAACACTGAAGCTTTCTTT.

The gene calls are TRBV28 and TRBJ1-2; 9 nucleotides align to TRBD1. V lost 11 bases and J lost 8; bases outside the gene matches: 15. Germline CDR1 MDHEN, CDR2 SYDVKM. The CDR3 sequence is 14 residues long. This chain's CDR3 is CALGTGPHREGYTF. The CDR3, as DNA: TGTGCCCTGGGGACAGGGCCTCATAGAGAGGGCTACACCTTC.

The rearrangement links TRBV19 to TRBJ1-1, with 8 bases fitting TRBD1. The J segment lost 1 base and the V segment lost 5 bases, leaving 6 bases of the junction unmatched. Germline V CDR1 and CDR2: LNHDA, SQIVND (reference sequence). The CDR3 totals 15 residues. CDR3 amino acids: CASSPPGTGNTEAFF. The CDR3 DNA follows: TGTGCCAGTAGTCCGCCAGGGACAGGGAACACTGAAGCTTTCTTT.

The chain has TRBV6-1 and TRBJ2-4; the D is unclear. This CDR3 is 14 amino acids long. The V end lost 3 bases, the J end lost 8 bases, and 14 bases lay between the germline ends. The V gene's germline CDR1 is MNHNS and CDR2 SASEGT. CDR3 region: CASSDSPLGDIQYF. The CDR3 region has the DNA TGTGCCAGCAGTGATTCCCCCCTTGGAGACATTCAGTACTTC.

The rearrangement joins TRBV10-3 to TRBJ1-5; perhaps TRBD1 as D (5 bases). CDR1 and CDR2 from the germline V gene are ENHRY and SYGVKD. The V gene lost 4 bases and the J gene lost 3 bases, with 16 bases spanning the gap. The length of the CDR3 is 16 residues. The CDR3 DNA reads as TGTGCCATCAGTGGCGGGACCTCCGGACCCAATCAGCCCCAGCATTTT. Protein product: CAISGGTSGPNQPQHF.

As concerns this clone: One junction end disagrees with the germline gene, perhaps due to a read error. V gene TRBV28 combines with J gene TRBJ1-2, with TRBD1 matching over 8 bases. Germline-derived CDR1 and CDR2 are MDHEN and SYDVKM. This CDR3 contains 13 residues. The CDR3 DNA sequence: TGTGCCAGTAGTTCTCGGACAGGGATAGGCTACACCTTC. Residues: CASSSRTGIGYTF.

The rearrangement uses TRBV6-4 and TRBJ1-1; TRBD1 is a possible D gene (6 bases). The germline V gene has CDR1 MRHNA and CDR2 SNTAGT. V lost 3 bases and J 7 bases, leaving 21 bases between the germline ends. This CDR3 region has 16 residues. In DNA, the CDR3 is TGTGCCAGCAGTGAGGGACCCGGTAGGGGGAGCGGTGAAGCTTTCTTT. This gives the protein CASSEGPGRGSGEAFF.

The chain recombines TRBV3-1 (or the pseudogene TRBV3-2) with TRBJ2-7, with 9 positions matching TRBD2. Trimming removed 0 bases from V and 6 bases from J; junction bases left unmatched: 9. The germline V gene has CDR1 LGHDT and CDR2 YNNKEL (reference sequence). CDR3 size: 16 residues. CDR3 sequence reads: CASSQDEVAGDGEQYF. The CDR3 bases are TGTGCCAGCAGCCAAGATGAGGTAGCGGGAGACGGCGAGCAGTACTTC.

The CDR3 DNA sequence: TGTGCCTGGGAGACAGATAGCAATCAGCCCCAGCATTTT. This gives the protein CAWETDSNQPQHF. The chain couples TRBV30 to TRBJ1-5, with D perhaps TRBD1 (5 bases). Germline loops: CDR1 GTSNPN, CDR2 SVGIG (reference sequence). This CDR3 is built from 13 residues. Trimming cost V 5 bases and J 0 bases, with 8 bases left between them.

The chain has TRBV9 and TRBJ2-3; 7 positions match TRBD2. After removal of 2 bases from V and 0 bases from J, the junction contained 9 bases not matched to a gene. The CDR3 extends over 17 amino acids. The V gene's germline CDR1 is SGDLS and CDR2 YYNGEE. This chain's CDR3 is CASSVSLAGTSTDTQYF. The CDR3 region has the DNA TGTGCCAGCAGCGTTTCATTAGCGGGTACTAGCACAGATACGCAGTATTTT.

The CDR3: CASSLPGPRGSGVHEQYF. For the CDR3, the DNA is TGTGCCAGCAGTTTACCGGGACCGCGGGGTAGCGGGGTCCACGAGCAGTACTTC. The chain joins TRBV27 to TRBJ2-7, with 8 bases identical to TRBD2. V was pared by 2 bases and J by 5 bases, with 17 bases of the junction left unmatched. Germline V gene sequence: CDR1 MNHEY, CDR2 SMNVEV (reference sequence). The CDR3 covers 18 residues.

There are a few counts of this clone. The chain carries TRBV5-5 and TRBJ1-4, with D possibly TRBD1 on 6 matching bases. The V end lost 6 bases, the J end lost 6 bases, and 12 bases lay between the germline ends. The V gene's germline CDR1 is SGHKS and CDR2 YYEKEE (reference sequence). The CDR3 consists of 13 residues. CDR3 DNA: TGTGCCAGCAACCAACAGGGAGATGAAAAACTGTTTTTT. Translating gives CASNQQGDEKLFF.